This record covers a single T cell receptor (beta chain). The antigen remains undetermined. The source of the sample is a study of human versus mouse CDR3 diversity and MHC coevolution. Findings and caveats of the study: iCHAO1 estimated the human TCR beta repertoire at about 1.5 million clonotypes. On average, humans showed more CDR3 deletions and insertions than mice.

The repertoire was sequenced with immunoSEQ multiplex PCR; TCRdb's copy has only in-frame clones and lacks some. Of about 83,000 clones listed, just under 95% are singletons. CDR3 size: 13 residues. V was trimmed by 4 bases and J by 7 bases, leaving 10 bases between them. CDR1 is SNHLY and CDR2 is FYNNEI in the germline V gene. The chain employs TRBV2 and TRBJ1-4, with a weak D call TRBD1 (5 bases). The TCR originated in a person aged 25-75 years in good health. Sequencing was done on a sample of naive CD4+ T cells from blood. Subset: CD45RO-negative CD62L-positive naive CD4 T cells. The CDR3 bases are TGTGCCAGCAGTGCGGGGGAGGGTGAAAAACTGTTTTTT. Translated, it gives CASSAGEGEKLFF.